This note documents a single TCR beta chain sequence. The antigen remains undetermined. PCR primers comprised 60 Vbeta and 13 Jbeta primers. The table came from immunoSEQ multiplex PCR; TCRdb's copy has only in-frame clones and leaves some out. Counted here are more than 90,000 clones, around 83% occurring once; the ten biggest clones make up around 23%. These data come from a study of cytomegalovirus exposure and HLA in healthy donors. General study findings and limits: The classifier reportedly diagnosed cytomegalovirus status with high sensitivity and specificity. The presence/absence work took it that sequencing depth was about the same across donors.

This receptor was identified in a young man in good health and CMV-seropositive. Material for sequencing was PBMCs.

As DNA, the CDR3 is TGCGCCAGCAGCTTGGAGGGACAAAGAACCGGGGAGCTGTTTTTT. Translation gives CASSLEGQRTGELFF. The gene calls are TRBV5-1 and TRBJ2-2; possible D gene TRBD1, 6 bases. Germline CDR1 reads SGHRS; CDR2 reads YFSETQ. There are 15 residues in the CDR3. V lost 0 bases and J 5 bases, leaving 11 bases between the germline ends. The full variable domain, completed using reference TRBV5-1 and TRBJ2-2, is KAGVTQTPRYLIKTRGQQVTLSCSPISGHRSVSWYQQTPGQGLQFLFEYFSETQRNKGNFPGRFSGRQFSNSRSEMNVSTLELGDSALYLCASSLEGQRTGELFFGEGSRLTVL.